What follows are 5 T cell receptor beta chains derived from one specimen sequenced in a study of blood T cell repertoires in COVID-19. Profiled with immunoSEQ multiplex PCR; TCRdb holds only in-frame clones, not every one. The sample includes about 330,000 clones, 70% to 90% of them seen just once. Sample: peripheral blood. These receptor sequences come from a woman between 50 and 59 years old with active or convalescent COVID-19.

The chain carries TRBV18 and TRBJ1-4; 7 nucleotides line up with TRBD1. CDR1 is KGHSH and CDR2 is LQKENI in the germline V gene. The J segment lost 4 bases and the V segment lost 6 bases, leaving 5 bases of the junction unmatched. This CDR3 is 14 amino acids long. The CDR3 loop is CASSPRDSNEKLFF. The CDR3 DNA reads TGTGCCAGCTCGCCCCGGGACAGTAATGAAAAACTGTTTTTT.

The CDR3 DNA reads as TGTGCCTGGAAGGGCGGAGGAAACACTGAAGCTTTCTTT. Translation: CAWKGGGNTEAFF. The gene calls are TRBV30 and TRBJ1-1, with no clear D. Trimming took off 4 bases at V and 2 bases at J, with 11 bases between the two ends. The V gene's germline CDR1 is GTSNPN and CDR2 SVGIG (reference sequence). There are 13 residues in the CDR3.

This sequence joins TRBV11-3 and TRBJ2-7; 10 bases align to TRBD2. V trimming: 8 bases; J trimming: 5 bases; junction bases outside the gene matches: 9. This CDR3 region has 14 residues. Germline V lookup: CDR1 SGHNT, CDR2 YENEEA. Written as DNA, the CDR3 is TGTGCCAGCGCTGAGCGGGAGGGCCTGGACGAGCAGTACTTC. It translates to CASAEREGLDEQYF.

This clone was detected a few times. The gene calls are TRBV6-2 or TRBV6-3 and TRBJ1-5, with 8 bases fitting TRBD1. The CDR3 spans 16 residues. J gave up 5 bases and V 5 bases, and 11 bases lay outside the gene matches. The germline V gene encodes CDR1 MNHEY and CDR2 SVGEGT. CDR3 amino acids: CASSTTGTGPYQPQHF. DNA for the CDR3: TGTGCCAGCAGTACCACCGGGACAGGACCGTATCAGCCCCAGCATTTT.

The chain couples TRBV10-3 to TRBJ1-5; a possible D gene is TRBD1 (5 bases). Trimming left V 3 bases short and J 4 bases short, with 13 bases between. The CDR3 is 15 amino acids. CDR1 and CDR2 from the germline V gene are ENHRY and SYGVKD. CDR3 coding DNA: TGTGCCATCAGTGACCCCCCTCGGGGGAATCAGCCCCAGCATTTT. Its translation is CAISDPPRGNQPQHF.